This T cell receptor beta chain is drawn from a study of T cells in Graves' hyperthyroidism and ophthalmopathy. RNA transcripts were the template for amplifying TCR beta CDR3 regions. The HTBI primer set drove a first-round RT-PCR of the TCR CDR3. TCRdb used MiXCR to reprocess the multiplex PCR reads, holding one entry per CDR3 protein. The sample lists roughly 510,000 distinct CDR3 sequences, more than 20% seen once, with about 26% in the top ten. This CDR3 comprises 14 residues. Trimming removed 3 bases at V and 5 bases at J, with 16 bases between. Germline assignment: CDR1 SQVTM and CDR2 ANQGSEA. This clonotype has at least ten counts. Its antigen is as yet unknown. Those with hyperthyroidism were 18 to 65 years old, newly diagnosed, and ill for under 2 months. The study excluded patients with uncontrolled infection, other autoimmune disease, pregnancy or lactation. General study points: Researchers report that a 13 V-J model separated ophthalmopathy from stable hyperthyroidism.

The V and J genes are TRBV29-1 and TRBJ1-2; maybe TRBD1 (5 bases). This clonotype was sampled from a man younger than 30 with Graves' hyperthyroidism. Specimen: blood. The CDR3 sequence: CSVDRGREGYGYTF. The DNA of the CDR3 is TGCAGCGTTGACCGGGGCCGGGAGGGGTATGGCTACACCTTC. Full variable domain (rest looked up from reference TRBV29-1 and TRBJ1-2): SAVISQKPSRDICQRGTSLTIQCQVDSQVTMMFWYRQQPGQSLTLIATANQGSEATYESGFVIDKFPISRPNLTFSTLTVSNMSPEDSSIYLCSVDRGREGYGYTFGSGTRLTVV.